The 16 T cell receptor beta chains presented below share a single source sample, sequenced in a study of identical twins. TCRdb fed the 5' RACE reads into MiXCR, producing one record per CDR3 protein. The repertoire holds around 340,000 distinct CDR3 sequences, with roughly 9% as singletons. The sample taken for sequencing was naive T cells sorted from blood. Receptor source: a woman between 50 and 59 years old in good health.

The chain links TRBV7-9 to TRBJ2-2; 14 bases are shared with TRBD2. The germline V gene encodes CDR1 SEHNR and CDR2 FQNEAQ (reference sequence). V trimming: 3 bases; J trimming: 3 bases; junction bases outside the gene matches: 3. The CDR3 runs to 17 residues. CDR3 protein: CASSLGTSGRYTGELFF. CDR3 DNA sequence: TGTGCCAGCAGCTTGGGGACTAGCGGGAGATACACCGGGGAGCTGTTTTTT.

This clonotype was counted between two and nine times. The rearrangement links TRBV5-1 to TRBJ2-5; D not resolved. The CDR3 runs 11 residues. CDR1 is SGHRS, CDR2 YFSETQ, per germline. The ends were cut back, 3 bases at V and 9 bases at J, with 9 bases in the middle. In DNA, the CDR3 is TGCGCCAGCAGCTGGGCCGATGCCCAGTACTTC. It yields the protein CASSWADAQYF.

This clonotype was picked up a small number of times. The chain is built from TRBV28 and TRBJ2-3; 9 nucleotides match TRBD2. This CDR3 is 17 amino acids long. From germline, CDR1 is MDHEN and CDR2 SYDVKM. Trimming cost V 7 bases and J 0 bases; bases outside gene matches: 11. This CDR3 reads CASTPGGLAASTDTQYF. The CDR3 DNA follows: TGTGCCAGCACACCCGGGGGACTAGCCGCCAGCACAGATACGCAGTATTTT.

This clonotype came up many times. The gene calls are TRBV10-3 and TRBJ1-1; D gene uncertain. Germline CDR1 reads ENHRY; CDR2 reads SYGVKD. Trimming left V 1 base short and J 3 bases short, with 3 bases between. The CDR3 extends over 12 amino acids. CDR3 protein: CAISEWDTEAFF. The CDR3 DNA reads as TGTGCCATCAGTGAGTGGGACACTGAAGCTTTCTTT.

The chain is built from TRBV7-9 and TRBJ2-3; no clear D gene. CDR1 is SEHNR and CDR2 is FQNEAQ in the germline V gene (reference sequence). V gave up 5 bases and J gave up 0 bases, with 12 bases separating them. The CDR3 loop spans 15 amino acids. The CDR3 reads CASSPPHWSTDTQYF. CDR3 sequence (DNA): TGTGCCAGCAGCCCTCCCCATTGGAGCACAGATACGCAGTATTTT.

In this sample, this clonotype turned up many times. The chain employs TRBV3-1 and TRBJ2-1, with 12 bases identical to TRBD2. Looked up from germline, CDR1 is LGHDT and CDR2 is YNNKEL (reference sequence). The V gene end was trimmed by 4 bases and the J gene end by 3 bases; junction bases not matched to a gene: 7. The CDR3 has 17 residues. The CDR3 sequence is CASSPRTSGTFYNEQFF. In DNA, the CDR3 is TGTGCCAGCAGCCCCCGGACTAGCGGGACGTTCTACAATGAGCAGTTCTTC.

The genes are TRBV12-2 and TRBJ2-1. TRBV12-2 is marked as a pseudogene. The CDR3 totals 13 residues. The CDR3 region has the DNA TGTGCAAGTCGCTTAGCCACGGTTGATGAGCAGTTCTTC. Its protein product is CASRLATVDEQFF.

This clonotype was recorded a few times. This chain joins TRBV5-1 and TRBJ1-1; 9 nucleotides agree with TRBD1. CDR3 length equals 16 residues. CDR1 and CDR2 from the germline V gene are SGHRS and YFSETQ. Trimming took 1 base from V and 4 from J; bases not matched to a gene: 8. CDR3 sequence (DNA): TGCGCCAGCAGCTTGCTGAGTACAGGGGGCGGCACTGAAGCTTTCTTT. Protein: CASSLLSTGGGTEAFF.

This chain connects TRBV20-1 to TRBJ2-3; D may be TRBD2 (5 bases). In germline, CDR1 is DFQATT, CDR2 SNEGSKA (reference sequence). V lost 0 bases, J lost 2 bases, and 12 bases lay in between. CDR3 length: 15 amino acids. CDR3 residues: CSARDMAGHTDTQYF. CDR3 in DNA: TGCAGTGCTAGAGATATGGCGGGCCACACAGATACGCAGTATTTT.

This clonotype showed up just a few times. This chain uses TRBV20-1 with TRBJ2-7, with 13 bases identical to TRBD2. CDR1 and CDR2 (germline): DFQATT, SNEGSKA (reference sequence). This CDR3 comprises 15 residues. After removal of 5 bases from V and 0 bases from J, the junction contained 4 bases not matched to a gene. The CDR3 spells CSAPGLAGLSYEQYF. In nucleotides, the CDR3 is TGCAGTGCTCCGGGACTAGCGGGACTCTCCTACGAGCAGTACTTC.

This clonotype was seen only a few times. The genes are TRBV18 and TRBJ2-1; 7 positions agree with TRBD1. Germline trimming cut 3 bases from V and 4 bases from J; bases unmatched to any gene: 6. This CDR3 has 15 residues. Germline values: CDR1 KGHSH, CDR2 LQKENI. As DNA, the CDR3 is TGTGCCAGCTCACCTGGACAGGAAATATACAATGAGCAGTTCTTC. This codes for CASSPGQEIYNEQFF.

This clonotype was recorded at least ten times. J is TRBJ2-3 and V is TRBV5-1; D is uncertain. Between the trimmed V and J ends, which lost 0 bases and 4 bases, there was a span of 12 bases. There are 15 residues in the CDR3. In germline, CDR1 is SGHRS, CDR2 YFSETQ. CDR3 region: CASSLVGTSSDTQYF. The CDR3 DNA follows: TGCGCCAGCAGCTTGGTCGGTACCTCCTCAGATACGCAGTATTTT. Using reference TRBV5-1 and TRBJ2-3 for the parts outside the CDR3, the full variable domain is KAGVTQTPRYLIKTRGQQVTLSCSPISGHRSVSWYQQTPGQGLQFLFEYFSETQRNKGNFPGRFSGRQFSNSRSEMNVSTLELGDSALYLCASSLVGTSSDTQYFGPGTRLTVL.

This clonotype showed up just a few times. The chain employs TRBV12-3 or TRBV12-4 and TRBJ2-1; 9 nucleotides line up with TRBD1. The length of the CDR3 is 15 residues. Trimming took 5 bases from V and 7 from J; bases not matched to a gene: 9. The CDR3 region is CASSPRTGEANEQFF. In DNA form, the CDR3 reads TGTGCCAGCAGTCCCCGGACAGGGGAGGCGAATGAGCAGTTCTTC.

This clonotype was detected ten times or more. This sequence joins TRBV7-9 and TRBJ2-7; D gene unclear. Germline V gene lookup returns CDR1 SEHNR and CDR2 FQNEAQ (reference sequence). Trimming took 4 bases from V and 3 from J, leaving 7 bases between them. The CDR3 sequence is 12 residues long. The CDR3 DNA is TGTGCCAGCAGCTCAAGATACTACGAGCAGTACTTC. Its protein is CASSSRYYEQYF.

In its sample, this clonotype was seen many times. V and J are TRBV6-5 and TRBJ2-1; the match to TRBD2 covers 9 bases. Per germline, CDR1 MNHEY and CDR2 SVGAGI. The length of the CDR3 is 15 residues. V lost 0 bases and J lost 10; bases outside the gene matches: 7. The CDR3 is CASSYSASGIGEQFF. The DNA of the CDR3 is TGTGCCAGCAGTTACTCGGCTAGCGGGATAGGGGAGCAGTTCTTC.

A word on this clonotype: Being one base from a much bigger clone, this may be a read error. The chain carries TRBV4-1 and TRBJ2-2; 13 nucleotides align to TRBD2. Looked up from germline, CDR1 is MGHRA and CDR2 is YSYEKL. The CDR3 is 17 amino acids. CDR3: CVSSHPLAGGPSGELFF. In DNA form, the CDR3 reads TGCGTCAGCAGCCATCCACTAGCGGGAGGGCCATCCGGGGAGCTGTTTTTT.